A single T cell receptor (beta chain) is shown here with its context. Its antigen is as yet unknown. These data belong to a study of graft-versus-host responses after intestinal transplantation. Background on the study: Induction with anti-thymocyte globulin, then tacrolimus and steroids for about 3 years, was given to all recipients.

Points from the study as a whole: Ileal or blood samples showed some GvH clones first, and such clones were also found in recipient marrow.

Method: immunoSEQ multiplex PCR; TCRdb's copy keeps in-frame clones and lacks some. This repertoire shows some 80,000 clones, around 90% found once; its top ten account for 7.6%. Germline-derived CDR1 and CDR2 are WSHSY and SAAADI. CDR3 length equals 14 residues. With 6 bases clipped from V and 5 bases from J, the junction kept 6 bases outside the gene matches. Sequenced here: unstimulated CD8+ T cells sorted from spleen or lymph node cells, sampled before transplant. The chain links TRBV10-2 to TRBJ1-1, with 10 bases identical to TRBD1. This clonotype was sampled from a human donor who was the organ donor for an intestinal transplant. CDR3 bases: TGCGCCAGCAGAGCCGGGACAGGGGTAACTGAAGCTTTCTTT. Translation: CASRAGTGVTEAFF.